This TCR beta chain was sequenced during a study of identical twins. Each CDR3 protein gets one entry after TCRdb re-called the 5' RACE reads with MiXCR. Among 750,000 to 950,000 distinct CDR3 sequences listed, approximately 13% were seen once. CDR3 length: 11 amino acids. Germline CDR1 and CDR2: DFQATT and SNEGSKA (reference sequence). With 6 bases clipped from V and 8 bases from J, the junction kept 6 bases outside the gene matches. A further study also used this sample, focusing on yellow fever vaccine responses in identical twins.

The chain has TRBV20-1 and TRBJ1-1, with 7 bases that match TRBD1. The source is a woman between 18 and 29 years old in good health. The sequenced material came from PBMCs. CDR3 nucleotide sequence: TGCAGTGCCAGACAGGGTTTAGAAGCTTTCTTT. Translating gives CSARQGLEAFF.